The 2 T cell receptor beta chains below come from one sample, sequenced in a study of blood T cells in healthy people across ages. Next came a second PCR, run for about 7 to 11 cycles, which used a sample-barcoded 5' primer along with a J-beta primer mix. Via MiXCR, TCRdb re-called the 5' RACE reads, giving one row per CDR3 protein. The sample carries 1,500,000 or so distinct CDR3 sequences, 42% recorded once. Sequencing input: blood. The receptors come from a woman aged 18-29 years in good health.

This clonotype was observed a few times. The chain carries TRBV11-2 and TRBJ2-1; possible D gene TRBD1, 5 bases. Germline loops: CDR1 SGHAT, CDR2 FQNNGV. V was clipped by 3 bases and J by 10 bases, with 10 bases between them. The CDR3 has 12 amino acids. CDR3 protein: CASSLHSGEQFF. DNA for the CDR3: TGTGCCAGCAGCTTGCACTCAGGGGAGCAGTTCTTC.

V usage is TRBV7-2 and J usage is TRBJ2-1; TRBD2 matches at 11 bases. With 0 bases clipped from V and 5 bases from J, the junction kept 6 bases outside the gene matches. CDR3 size: 17 residues. Germline CDR1 reads SGHTA; CDR2 reads FQGNSA. CDR3 DNA: TGTGCCAGCAGCTTAGCATCCGGGACTAGCGGCAACAATGAGCAGTTCTTC. Its translation is CASSLASGTSGNNEQFF.